In its sample, the clone carrying this T cell receptor (beta chain) was seen many times. The antigen remains unidentified. These data originate in a study of spatial heterogeneity in lung cancer. Overall study: On average, each unique TCR and UMI combination appeared more than ten times in raw reads. Whole-study findings and limits: Numbers of ubiquitous and regional expanded TCRs tracked ubiquitous and regional nonsynonymous mutation counts, respectively. Higher tumor mutation counts went along with higher counts of expanded intratumoral alpha and beta TCRs.

This CDR3 is built from 12 residues. Per the germline V gene, CDR1 is DFQATT and CDR2 is SNEGSKA (reference sequence). Losses at the gene ends were 3 bases for V and 7 bases for J; bases not matched to a gene: 4. MiXCR was run by TCRdb on the 5' RACE reads, yielding one entry per CDR3 protein. The table shows about 28,000 distinct CDR3 sequences, with roughly 7.2% occurring only once. This sample's time point: sample taken at primary tumor resection. Patients with untreated early-stage non-small cell lung cancer, numbering 72, were the donors. The study sequenced unsorted whole RNA from tumor, nontumor lung or frozen PBMC.

The rearrangement joins TRBV20-1 to TRBJ1-1; TRBD1 matches at 8 bases. The receptor was isolated from a male donor with early-stage non-small cell lung cancer. The sample in question was lung tumor tissue, obtained at surgery. CDR3 sequence (DNA): TGCAGTGCTAGTATACAGGGGGATGAAGCTTTCTTT. It yields the protein CSASIQGDEAFF.